This T cell receptor (beta chain) appears in the sequencing data of a study of T cell changes during pregnancy in multiple sclerosis. Clones were sequenced by immunoSEQ multiplex PCR, and TCRdb holds only the in-frame ones, with some missing. The table has tens of thousands of clones, almost 95% seen once. The CDR3 sequence is 14 residues long. The V gene end was trimmed by 6 bases and the J gene end by 5 bases; junction bases not matched to a gene: 7. In germline, CDR1 is ENHRY, CDR2 SYGVKD. This chain joins TRBV10-3 and TRBJ2-5, with 9 bases aligning to TRBD2. This material consisted of CD8+ T cells from peripheral blood mononuclear cells, taken in the first trimester of pregnancy. This receptor was obtained from a female donor with multiple sclerosis, enrolled in a pregnancy study. The CDR3: CAIRRLAEGETQYF. The CDR3 DNA follows: TGTGCCATCAGAAGACTAGCGGAGGGGGAGACCCAGTACTTC.